This T cell receptor (beta chain) came from a study of T cell responses to AZD1222 COVID-19 vaccine. Study-level points and caveats: White British donors predominated, females outnumbered males, and clonal diversity was possibly underestimated.

Produced via immunoSEQ multiplex PCR; TCRdb's table is partial and in-frame only. The sample has 120,000 to 150,000 clones; about 93% are singletons. A remark on this clone: Its target is not known.

The sequencing here drew on peripheral blood, taken on day 0 of AZD1222 vaccination. This TCR came from an adult in good health.

The CDR3 reads CASSFNPPQGAEEQFF. CDR3 nucleotides: TGCGCCAGCAGCTTTAACCCTCCCCAGGGGGCGGAGGAGCAGTTCTTC. The chain carries TRBV5-1 and TRBJ2-1; 8 bases map to TRBD1. The germline V gene encodes CDR1 SGHRS and CDR2 YFSETQ. V lost 2 bases to trimming and J lost 10 bases; unmatched junction nucleotides: 14. The CDR3 has 16 amino acids.